The following is a T cell receptor (beta chain) sequence with its context. The entry originates in a study of blood T cell repertoires in COVID-19. Per the authors' pipeline: Amplified reference gene primers provided the basis for estimating nucleated cell counts. Sequencing used immunoSEQ multiplex PCR; TCRdb keeps in-frame clones, though not all of them. That table supplies the V and J calls and clone size; D and trimming were determined from the DNA. The data show hundreds of thousands of clones, 80% to 90% seen once. This TCR came from a man in his forties or fifties with acute or convalescent COVID-19. The specimen sequenced was peripheral blood.

The CDR3, as DNA: TGTGCCTGGAGTTGGTTAGCGGGAGCGTACTCCTACGAGCAGTACTTC. Translation: CAWSWLAGAYSYEQYF. The chain has TRBV30 and TRBJ2-7, with 9 bases that match TRBD2. The trim removed 2 bases at V and 0 bases at J, leaving 8 bases unmatched. The CDR3 spans 16 residues. The germline V gene encodes CDR1 GTSNPN and CDR2 SVGIG (reference sequence).